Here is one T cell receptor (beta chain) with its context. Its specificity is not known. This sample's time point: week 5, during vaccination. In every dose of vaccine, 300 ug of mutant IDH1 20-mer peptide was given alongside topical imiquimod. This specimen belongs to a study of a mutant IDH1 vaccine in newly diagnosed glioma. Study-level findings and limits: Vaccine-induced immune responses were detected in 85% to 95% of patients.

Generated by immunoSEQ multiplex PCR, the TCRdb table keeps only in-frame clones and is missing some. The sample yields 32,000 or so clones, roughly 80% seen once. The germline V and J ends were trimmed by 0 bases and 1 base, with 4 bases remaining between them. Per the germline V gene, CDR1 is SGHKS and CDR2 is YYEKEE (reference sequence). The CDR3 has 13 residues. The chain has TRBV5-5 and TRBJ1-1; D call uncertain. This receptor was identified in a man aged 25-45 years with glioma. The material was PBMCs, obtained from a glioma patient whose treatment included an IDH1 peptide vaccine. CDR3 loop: CASSLGRNTEAFF. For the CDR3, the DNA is TGTGCCAGCAGCTTGGGGAGGAACACTGAAGCTTTCTTT. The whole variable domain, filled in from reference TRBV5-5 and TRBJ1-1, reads DAGVTQSPTHLIKTRGQQVTLRCSPISGHKSVSWYQQVLGQGPQFIFQYYEKEERGRGNFPDRFSARQFPNYSSELNVNALLLGDSALYLCASSLGRNTEAFFGQGTRLTVV.